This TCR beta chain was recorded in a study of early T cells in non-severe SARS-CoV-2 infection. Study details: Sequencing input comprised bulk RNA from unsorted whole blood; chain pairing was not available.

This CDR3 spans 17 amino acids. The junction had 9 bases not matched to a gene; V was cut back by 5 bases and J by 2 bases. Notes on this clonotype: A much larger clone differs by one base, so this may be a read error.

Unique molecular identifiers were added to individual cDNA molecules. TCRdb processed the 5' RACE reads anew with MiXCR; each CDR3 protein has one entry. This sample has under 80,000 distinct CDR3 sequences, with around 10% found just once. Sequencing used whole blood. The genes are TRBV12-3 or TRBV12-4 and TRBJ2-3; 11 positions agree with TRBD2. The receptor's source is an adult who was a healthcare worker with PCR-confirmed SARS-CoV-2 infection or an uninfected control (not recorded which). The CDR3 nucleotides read TGTGCCAGCAGTCTTAGCGGGGGGGCCAGAGACACAGATACGCAGTATTTT. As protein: CASSLSGGARDTDTQYF.